This TCR beta chain was recovered during a study of blood T cell repertoires in COVID-19 (dated by TCRdb to 2018 to 2021). For the study in its entirety: Samples covering the acute and convalescent phases of COVID-19 were provided by collaborators in the United States, Italy and Spain. The prospective study material was composed of cDNA or gDNA derived from T cells, B-cell-depleted T cells, or PBMCs. HLA class I and class II types, where available, came from metadata supplied by the sample provider rather than from assay-based typing. Nearly every sample came with metadata listing a de-identified subject ID, COVID-19 status, age in years and sex. Deeply sampled blood TCRbeta repertoires from subjects exposed to, actively infected with, or recovered from COVID-19 were included in the dataset. The repertoires were released in a freely available public database meant as a resource for research on the immune response to SARS-CoV-2. The samples were drawn from the first 160 participants of the ongoing ImmuneRACE study and from some 1,300 subjects provided by 6 global collaborators. Results and caveats for the whole study, not just this receptor: The amount of clinical and demographic metadata varied by source and participant and was provided uncurated.

In its sample, this clone was seen many times. Its target antigen remains unknown. There are no base qualities to consult, and no much larger clone falls within one base. As encoded in the germline V gene, CDR1 is MRHNA while CDR2 is SNTAGT. Taken from cysteine to phenylalanine, the CDR3 has 13 residues. Just CDR3 DNA is preserved here, 39 bases in frame from base 1. V loses 8 bases at its end and J loses 2 bases; junction bases beyond the gene matches: 1. The collaborating institutions used their own protocols to collect whole blood in K2EDTA tubes. For TCRbeta analysis, collaborators shipped samples in one of three forms: frozen whole blood, isolated PBMCs, or DNA extracted from either of those sample types. The immunoSEQ Assay, a bias-controlled multiplex PCR, was used to amplify TCRbeta CDR3 regions from genomic DNA. In the source study's methods: The number of nucleated cells in each sample was estimated by amplification of reference gene primers within the assay. To quantify the absolute abundance of each unique TCRbeta CDR3 rearrangement, sequence reads were collapsed and filtered. For each sample, productive Simpson clonality was calculated as the square root of Simpson's diversity index over productive rearrangements. TCRdb limited this immuneACCESS table to in-frame rearrangements with V and J called. A share of clones is missing; checked studies link under half to unresolved V genes, and the rest is unexplained. That table supplies the V and J calls and clone size; D and trimming were determined from the DNA. In this sample the table shows about 240,000 clones, 80% to 85% of which occur a single time. 3.4% of the sample belongs to the ten largest clones.

This receptor was obtained from a woman aged 18 to 35 with acute or convalescent COVID-19. The chain is encoded by TRBV6-4 joined to TRBJ2-3; 10 central nucleotides agree with TRBD1. Sequenced input: peripheral blood. The DNA sequence follows: TGTGCCAGCGGGACAGGGGACACAGATACGCAGTATTTT. This codes for CASGTGDTDTQYF.